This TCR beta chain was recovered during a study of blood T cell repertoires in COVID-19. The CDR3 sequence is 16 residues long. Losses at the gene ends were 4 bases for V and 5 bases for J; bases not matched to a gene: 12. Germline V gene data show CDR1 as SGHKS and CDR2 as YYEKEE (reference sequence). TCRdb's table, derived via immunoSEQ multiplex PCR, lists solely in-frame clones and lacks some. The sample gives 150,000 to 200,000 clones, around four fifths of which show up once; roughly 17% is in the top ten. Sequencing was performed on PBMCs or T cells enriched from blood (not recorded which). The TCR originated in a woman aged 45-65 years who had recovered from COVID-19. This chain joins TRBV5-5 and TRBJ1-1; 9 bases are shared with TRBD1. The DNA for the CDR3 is TGTGCCAGCAGCCTAAATCCGACAGGGGGACAAACTGAAGCTTTCTTT. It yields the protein CASSLNPTGGQTEAFF.